Below are 13 T cell receptor beta chains sequenced from a single sample in a study of lymphopenia after photon versus proton radiotherapy. Profiling relied on immunoSEQ multiplex PCR, and the TCRdb table lists in-frame clones only, not all of them. The sample holds around 33,000 clones, approximately 89% seen once. Sequencing was performed on peripheral blood, taken from a patient treated with proton-based radiotherapy. The receptor set was obtained from a woman in her 70s with pancreatic cancer. Some clones in this sample may be carry-over from other donors' samples.

The chain recombines TRBV12-5 with TRBJ1-5, with TRBD1 matching over 8 bases. The germline V gene encodes CDR1 LGHNT and CDR2 FRNRAP. The CDR3 is 16 residues long. J gave up 3 bases and V 7 bases, and 11 bases lay outside the gene matches. In DNA, the CDR3 is TGTGCTAGTGCCGAATCGGGACAGGCCCTCAATCAGCCCCAGCATTTT. Amino acids: CASAESGQALNQPQHF. Using reference TRBV12-5 and TRBJ1-5 for the parts outside the CDR3, the full variable domain is DARVTQTPRHKVTEMGQEVTMRCQPILGHNTVFWYRQTMMQGLELLAYFRNRAPLDDSGMPKDRFSAEMPDATLATLKIQPSEPRDSAVYFCASAESGQALNQPQHFGDGTRLSIL.

The chain has TRBV11-2 and TRBJ2-1; a possible D gene is TRBD2 (6 bases). CDR1 and CDR2 (germline): SGHAT, FQNNGV. The germline V and J ends were trimmed by 6 bases and 8 bases, with 20 bases remaining between them. This CDR3 spans 15 amino acids. CDR3 nucleotide sequence: TGTGCCAGCAGTTACTTGGGCGGGATTGGCTATGAGCAGTTCTTC. Translation gives CASSYLGGIGYEQFF.

DNA for the CDR3: TGTGCCAGCAGCTTAGACGATCAGCCCCAGCATTTT. Encoded protein: CASSLDDQPQHF. The chain recombines TRBV7-9 with TRBJ1-5; D not certain. Germline CDR1 is SEHNR and CDR2 is FQNEAQ (reference sequence). Trimming took off 1 base at V and 5 bases at J, with 3 bases between the two ends. The CDR3 is 12 residues long.

This chain joins TRBV29-1 and TRBJ1-3; 8 bases line up with TRBD1. Unmatched junction bases numbered 21, after V lost 2 bases and J lost 0 bases. Per the germline V gene, CDR1 is SQVTM and CDR2 is ANQGSEA. The CDR3 sequence is 21 residues long. CDR3 loop: CSVESVPGQGHYTNSGNTIYF. CDR3 coding DNA: TGCAGCGTTGAATCGGTGCCCGGACAGGGACACTATACCAACTCTGGAAACACCATATATTTT.

The sample holds one count of this clone. The rearrangement links TRBV2 to TRBJ2-1, with TRBD2 as a possible D gene (6 bases). CDR1 is SNHLY and CDR2 is FYNNEI in the germline V gene. Trimming stripped 3 bases from V and 9 bases from J, with 18 bases between. The CDR3 length is 15 residues. For the CDR3, the DNA is TGTGCCAGCAGTGAGCAAGCGGGCCGAATTAGTGAGCAGTTCTTC. Translation: CASSEQAGRISEQFF.

The V and J genes are TRBV19 and TRBJ1-1, with D unclear. V shed 1 base and J shed 1 base, with 13 bases lying between them. The length of the CDR3 is 16 residues. Germline V gene sequence: CDR1 LNHDA, CDR2 SQIVND (reference sequence). CDR3 residues: CASSIGGILGNTEAFF. For the CDR3, the DNA is TGTGCCAGTAGTATAGGCGGGATTCTGGGGAACACTGAAGCTTTCTTT.

V is TRBV5-1 and J is TRBJ2-1; the D gene is possibly TRBD2 (5 bases). CDR3 length: 15 amino acids. CDR1 SGHRS and CDR2 YFSETQ come from the germline V gene. Trimming removed 1 base from V and 1 base from J, with 9 bases in between. The CDR3 sequence: CASSLSGESYNEQFF. The DNA of the CDR3 is TGCGCCAGCAGCTTGAGCGGAGAGTCCTACAATGAGCAGTTCTTC.

The V and J genes are TRBV7-8 and TRBJ1-3; 10 positions match TRBD1. Looked up from germline, CDR1 is SGHVS and CDR2 is FQNEAQ. This CDR3 is 15 amino acids long. V gave up 5 bases and J gave up 4 bases; unmatched junction bases: 5. The CDR3 DNA sequence: TGTGCCAGCAGCACAGGGACAGGGGCAGGAAACACCATATATTTT. Amino acids: CASSTGTGAGNTIYF.

This clone was observed a few times. The genes are TRBV6-1 and TRBJ2-5, with D unresolved. This CDR3 spans 13 amino acids. The germline CDR1 and CDR2 sequences are MNHNS and SASEGT. Trimming stripped 1 base from V and 5 bases from J, with 8 bases between. The CDR3 DNA sequence: TGTGCCAGCAGTGAAGGTCCTTGGGAGACCCAGTACTTC. It is translated as CASSEGPWETQYF.

J is TRBJ2-5 and V is TRBV7-2; a possible D gene is TRBD2 (6 bases). V dropped 5 bases and J dropped 4 bases, with 17 bases sitting between them. The germline CDR1 and CDR2 sequences are SGHTA and FQGNSA. This CDR3 is built from 15 residues. The DNA for the CDR3 is TGTGCCAGCAGCCGGACTAAAGGGACCGGAGAGACCCAGTACTTC. It specifies CASSRTKGTGETQYF.

This clone occurred a few times. The rearrangement uses TRBV6-6 and TRBJ1-2; D gene ambiguous. Germline-derived CDR1 and CDR2 are MNHNY and SVGAGI (reference sequence). This CDR3 has 14 amino acids. Between the trimmed V and J ends, which lost 7 bases and 2 bases, there was a span of 14 bases. DNA for the CDR3: TGTGCCAGCACCCCGCAACGGGAGAACTATGGCTACACCTTC. Amino acids: CASTPQRENYGYTF.

Only one count was recorded for this clone. The chain couples TRBV7-8 to TRBJ2-7; a weak D match, TRBD2 (6 bases). V was clipped by 5 bases and J by 0 bases, with 11 bases between them. This CDR3 is 14 amino acids long. The V gene's germline CDR1 is SGHVS and CDR2 FQNEAQ. The CDR3 nucleotides read TGTGCCAGCAGCCCCTGGAGGGGCTCCTACGAGCAGTACTTC. Translated, it gives CASSPWRGSYEQYF.

The V and J genes are TRBV19 and TRBJ2-1; 10 nucleotides agree with TRBD2. CDR3 length equals 14 residues. The V gene's germline CDR1 is LNHDA and CDR2 SQIVND (reference sequence). The trim removed 8 bases at V and 3 bases at J, leaving 4 bases unmatched. The CDR3 DNA sequence: TGTGCCAGTCTCCCTAGCGGGAGCTACAATGAGCAGTTCTTC. Translation: CASLPSGSYNEQFF.